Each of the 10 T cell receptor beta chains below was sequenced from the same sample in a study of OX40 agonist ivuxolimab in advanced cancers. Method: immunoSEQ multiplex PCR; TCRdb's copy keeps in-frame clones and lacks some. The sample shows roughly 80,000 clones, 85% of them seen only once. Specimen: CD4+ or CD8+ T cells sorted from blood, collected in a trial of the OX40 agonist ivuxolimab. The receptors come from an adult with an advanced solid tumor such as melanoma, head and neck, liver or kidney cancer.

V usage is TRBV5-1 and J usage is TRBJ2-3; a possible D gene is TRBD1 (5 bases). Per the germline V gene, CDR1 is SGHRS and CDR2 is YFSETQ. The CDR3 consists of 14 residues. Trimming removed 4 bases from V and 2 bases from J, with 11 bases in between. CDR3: CASSPDIPTDTQYF. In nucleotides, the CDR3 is TGCGCCAGCAGCCCGGACATACCCACAGATACGCAGTATTTT.

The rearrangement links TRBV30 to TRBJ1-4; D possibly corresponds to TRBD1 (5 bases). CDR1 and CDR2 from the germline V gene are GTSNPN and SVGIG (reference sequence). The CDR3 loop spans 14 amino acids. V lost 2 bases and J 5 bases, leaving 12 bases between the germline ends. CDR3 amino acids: CAWSRQGLNEKLFF. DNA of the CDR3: TGTGCCTGGAGTAGGCAGGGCCTAAATGAAAAACTGTTTTTT.

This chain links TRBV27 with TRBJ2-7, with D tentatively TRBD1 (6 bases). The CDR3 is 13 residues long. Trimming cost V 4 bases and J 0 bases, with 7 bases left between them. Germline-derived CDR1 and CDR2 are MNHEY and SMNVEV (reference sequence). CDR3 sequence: CASSWDTSYEQYF. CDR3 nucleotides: TGTGCCAGCAGTTGGGACACCTCCTACGAGCAGTACTTC.

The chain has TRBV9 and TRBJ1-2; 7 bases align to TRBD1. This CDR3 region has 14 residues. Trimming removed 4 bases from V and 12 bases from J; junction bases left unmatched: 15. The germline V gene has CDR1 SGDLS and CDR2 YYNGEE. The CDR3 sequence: CASSPLEGRGENTF. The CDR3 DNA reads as TGTGCCAGCAGCCCATTGGAAGGCAGGGGGGAAAACACCTTC.

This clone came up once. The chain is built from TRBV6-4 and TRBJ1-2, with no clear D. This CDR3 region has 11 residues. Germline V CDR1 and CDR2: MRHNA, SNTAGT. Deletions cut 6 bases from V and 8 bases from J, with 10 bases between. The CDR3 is CASRGAGGYTF. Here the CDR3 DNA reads TGTGCCAGCAGGGGAGCGGGCGGCTACACCTTC.

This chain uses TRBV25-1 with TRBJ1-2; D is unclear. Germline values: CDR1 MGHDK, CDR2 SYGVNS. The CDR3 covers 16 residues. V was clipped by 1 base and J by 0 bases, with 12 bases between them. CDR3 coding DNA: TGTGCCAGCAGTGAATCCGGCACGAACACTAACTATGGCTACACCTTC. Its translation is CASSESGTNTNYGYTF.

The CDR3 protein is CASSQSVGQGYGYTF. CDR3 bases: TGTGCCAGCAGCCAAAGTGTCGGACAGGGCTATGGCTACACCTTC. The chain couples TRBV6-5 to TRBJ1-2, with 8 bases identical to TRBD1. This CDR3 is 15 amino acids long. J gave up 4 bases and V 6 bases, and 10 bases lay outside the gene matches. Germline V gives CDR1 MNHEY, CDR2 SVGAGI.

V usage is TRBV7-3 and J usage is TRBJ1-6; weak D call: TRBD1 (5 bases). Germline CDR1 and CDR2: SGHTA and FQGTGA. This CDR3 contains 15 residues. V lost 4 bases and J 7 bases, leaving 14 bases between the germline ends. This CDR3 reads CASSSAGTGNSPLHF. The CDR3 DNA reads TGTGCCAGCAGCTCCGCCGGGACGGGGAATTCACCCCTCCACTTT.

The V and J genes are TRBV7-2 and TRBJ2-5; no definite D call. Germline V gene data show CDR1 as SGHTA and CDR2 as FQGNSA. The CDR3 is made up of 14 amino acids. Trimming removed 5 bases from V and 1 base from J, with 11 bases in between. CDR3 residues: CASSPNGGQETQYF. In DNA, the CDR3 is TGTGCCAGCAGCCCCAATGGTGGCCAAGAGACCCAGTACTTC.

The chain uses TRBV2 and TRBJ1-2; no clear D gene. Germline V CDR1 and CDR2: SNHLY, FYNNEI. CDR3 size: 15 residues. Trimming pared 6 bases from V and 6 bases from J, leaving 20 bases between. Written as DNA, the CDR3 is TGTGCCAGCAGGAGTGGAAGTAGGTGGATTCATGGCTACACCTTC. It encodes CASRSGSRWIHGYTF.